This T cell receptor beta chain emerged from a study of patients and donors after allogeneic stem cell transplantation. CDR1 is SGHTS and CDR2 is YDEGEE in the germline V gene. V gave up 7 bases and J gave up 2 bases; unmatched junction bases: 2. The CDR3 has 12 residues. TCRdb analysed the RT-PCR reads with MiXCR anew, one entry per CDR3 protein. The sample lists about a million distinct CDR3 sequences, under 20% occurring once. The chain uses TRBV5-8 and TRBJ1-2; 7 bases match TRBD1. The sample comprised blood, either unsorted or a sorted T cell fraction (not recorded which). This sequence originates from a human donor who was either an allogeneic HSCT recipient or a stem cell or donor lymphocyte infusion donor (not recorded which). It is not recorded whose cells these are; they may come from a transplant donor. The CDR3 DNA reads as TGTGCCAGCGGGACAGAGAACTATGGCTACACCTTC. The encoded protein is CASGTENYGYTF.